This T cell receptor (beta chain) was sequenced during a study of blood T cell repertoires in COVID-19. Germline CDR1 is KGHSH and CDR2 is LQKENI. This CDR3 has 16 residues. V lost 3 bases, J lost 3 bases, and 6 bases stayed unmatched. The sample holds one count of this clone. Participant-reported clinical history was the basis for cohort assignment. Sequencing was performed with immunoSEQ multiplex PCR; in TCRdb, only in-frame clones are kept and a portion is missing. The repertoire holds a few hundred thousand clones, with roughly 77% as singletons. This clonotype originated in a man aged 40-50 years who had recovered from COVID-19. Sequencing used PBMCs or T cells enriched from blood (not recorded which). The V call is TRBV18, the J call TRBJ2-5; 11 bases are shared with TRBD2. CDR3 nucleotide sequence: TGTGCCAGCTCACCGTTATTACTAGCGGGAGAAGAGACCCAGTACTTC. Translation gives CASSPLLLAGEETQYF.